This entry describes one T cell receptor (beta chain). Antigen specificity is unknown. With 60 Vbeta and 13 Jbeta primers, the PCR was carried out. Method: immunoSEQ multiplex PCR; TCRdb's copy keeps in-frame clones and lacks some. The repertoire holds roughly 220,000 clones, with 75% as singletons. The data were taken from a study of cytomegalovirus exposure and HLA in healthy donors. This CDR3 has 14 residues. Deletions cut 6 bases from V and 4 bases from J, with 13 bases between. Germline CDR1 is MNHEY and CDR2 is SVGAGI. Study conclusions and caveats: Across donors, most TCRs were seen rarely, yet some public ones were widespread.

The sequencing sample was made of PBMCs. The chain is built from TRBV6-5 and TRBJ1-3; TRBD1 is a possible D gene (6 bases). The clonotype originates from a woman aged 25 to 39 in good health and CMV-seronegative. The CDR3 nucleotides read TGTGCCAGCAGACAACGGGACATCGGAAACACCATATATTTT. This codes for CASRQRDIGNTIYF.